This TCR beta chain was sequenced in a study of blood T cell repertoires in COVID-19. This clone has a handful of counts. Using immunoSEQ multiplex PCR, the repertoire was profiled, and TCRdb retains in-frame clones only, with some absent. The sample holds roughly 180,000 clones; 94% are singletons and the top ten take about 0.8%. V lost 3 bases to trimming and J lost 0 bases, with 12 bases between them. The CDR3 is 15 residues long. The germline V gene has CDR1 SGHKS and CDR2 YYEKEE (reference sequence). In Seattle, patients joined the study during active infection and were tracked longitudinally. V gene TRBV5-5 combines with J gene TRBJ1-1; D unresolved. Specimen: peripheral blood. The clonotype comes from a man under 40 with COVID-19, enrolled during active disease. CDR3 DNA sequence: TGTGCCAGCAGCTCACCTAGACCGATGAACACTGAAGCTTTCTTT. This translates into CASSSPRPMNTEAFF.